This T cell receptor beta chain was observed in a study of HIV-infected patients and healthy controls. Study-level results: Unequal distinct sequence numbers between patients and controls complicated comparisons.

This clonotype was counted at least ten times. The antigen is undetermined. 450 to 600 ng RNA was reverse transcribed with alpha and beta constant-region primers. Alpha and beta chain libraries were made separately by chain-specific third strand synthesis with multiplexing indices. One primer pair amplified all rearrangements per chain; each cDNA got molecular barcodes. TCRdb ran MiXCR on the 5' RACE reads and lists one entry per CDR3 protein. The sample includes 7,500 to 9,500 distinct CDR3 sequences, around 8.5% of them seen just once. CDR3 length equals 11 residues. V dropped 6 bases and J dropped 4 bases, with 9 bases sitting between them. Germline CDR1 SQVTM, CDR2 ANQGSEA. The repertoire came from unfractionated whole blood and reflected all unsorted peripheral T cells. The RNA source was a roughly 2.5 ml peripheral blood draw.

This clonotype was obtained from an adult with HIV infection. The donor label of this sample is uncertain. The chain combines TRBV29-1 with TRBJ1-1, with D unresolved. Sequencing used blood, obtained before antiretroviral therapy. This CDR3 is CSVMRVTEAFF. The CDR3 DNA reads TGCAGCGTGATGCGGGTCACTGAAGCTTTCTTT.